The 11 T cell receptor beta chains below come from one sample, sequenced in a study of cytomegalovirus exposure and HLA in healthy donors. Researchers ran the PCR with 60 Vbeta and 13 Jbeta primers. TCRdb keeps only in-frame clones here, not all; method: immunoSEQ multiplex PCR. The sample has roughly 120,000 clones, around 67% seen once. The sample was PBMCs. Receptor source: a woman aged 40 to 50 in good health and CMV-seropositive.

The rearrangement joins TRBV6-5 to TRBJ2-1; TRBD1 is a possible D gene (6 bases). The V end lost 6 bases, the J end lost 5 bases, and 17 bases lay between the germline ends. CDR1 and CDR2 from the germline V gene are MNHEY and SVGAGI. CDR3 size: 15 residues. The DNA of the CDR3 is TGTGCCAGCAGGAGACAGGTTTGGGGCCACAATGAGCAGTTCTTC. This gives the protein CASRRQVWGHNEQFF.

This clone was observed a handful of times. The J gene is TRBJ1-2, the V gene TRBV19; D is undetermined. CDR3 length: 16 residues. Germline lookup yields CDR1 LNHDA and CDR2 SQIVND (reference sequence). The ends were cut back, 1 base at V and 9 bases at J, with 21 bases in the middle. In nucleotides, the CDR3 is TGTGCCAGTAGTATAGCCGATCCCGCCGGCGTCAGGAGCTACACCTTC. Its translation is CASSIADPAGVRSYTF.

This chain links TRBV6-6 with TRBJ1-5; D may be TRBD1 (5 bases). Trimming took off 0 bases at V and 7 bases at J, with 13 bases between the two ends. The CDR3 sequence is 15 residues long. Germline V CDR1 and CDR2: MNHNY, SVGAGI (reference sequence). CDR3 sequence (DNA): TGTGCCAGCAGTTACTCGCAACAGGCGGGACAGCCCCAGCATTTT. Residues: CASSYSQQAGQPQHF.

The chain links TRBV19 to TRBJ2-7, with 10 nucleotides matching TRBD1. The CDR3 spans 15 residues. The junction had 1 base not matched to a gene; V was cut back by 1 base and J by 1 base. The germline CDR1 and CDR2 sequences are LNHDA and SQIVND (reference sequence). The CDR3 nucleotides read TGTGCCAGTAGTATAGGGACAGGGGGGTCCTACGAGCAGTACTTC. Residues: CASSIGTGGSYEQYF.

A single count supports this clone. This rearrangement joins TRBV6-4 to TRBJ1-1, with unresolved D. Looked up from germline, CDR1 is MRHNA and CDR2 is SNTAGT. This CDR3 comprises 15 residues. Deletions cut 6 bases from V and 0 bases from J, with 14 bases between. The CDR3 protein is CASRVNTVVNTEAFF. The CDR3, as DNA: TGTGCCAGCAGGGTAAACACAGTAGTGAACACTGAAGCTTTCTTT.

V and J are TRBV10-3 and TRBJ1-1, with 8 bases that match TRBD1. The CDR3 length is 15 residues. V lost 4 bases to trimming and J lost 1 base; unmatched junction nucleotides: 5. Germline V lookup: CDR1 ENHRY, CDR2 SYGVKD. CDR3 sequence reads: CAISGQGLKNTEAFF. The CDR3 DNA reads TGTGCCATCAGTGGACAGGGGTTGAAGAACACTGAAGCTTTCTTT.

Remarks on this clone: Likely a read error: the CDR3 ends without its conserved phenylalanine or tryptophan. It is unclear where the CDR3 begins or ends on the DNA, so no DNA is shown, and the CDR3 is as TCRdb lists it. The chain recombines TRBV19 with TRBJ2-7; the table's D call, TRBD2, has no DNA check behind it. The CDR3 has 10 residues if both end residues are counted. The germline V gene has CDR1 LNHDA and CDR2 SQIVND (reference sequence). The CDR3 sequence: CASSVFAPRG.

About this clone itself: Other DNA sequences from this sample encode an identical CDR3 as well. This chain connects TRBV6-6 to TRBJ2-1, with 10 nucleotides matching TRBD2. The length of the CDR3 is 15 residues. Per the germline V gene, CDR1 is MNHNY and CDR2 is SVGAGI (reference sequence). Unmatched junction bases numbered 4, after V lost 4 bases and J lost 4 bases. The CDR3 loop reads CASSSLAGGYNEQFF. The CDR3 DNA reads TGTGCCAGCAGTTCCTTAGCGGGGGGATACAATGAGCAGTTCTTC.

The rearrangement joins TRBV6-1 to TRBJ1-2, with 7 positions matching TRBD1. Germline V gene data show CDR1 as MNHNS and CDR2 as SASEGT. J was trimmed by 8 bases and V by 5 bases; bases with no gene match: 8. The CDR3 covers 13 residues. CDR3 residues: CASSLDRVGGYTF. CDR3 DNA: TGTGCCAGCAGTTTAGACAGGGTGGGCGGCTACACCTTC.

V and J are TRBV30 and TRBJ1-3, with TRBD1 matching over 7 bases. The CDR3 is made up of 14 amino acids. With V trimmed by 4 bases and J by 0 bases, 3 bases remained unmatched. CDR1 is GTSNPN, CDR2 SVGIG, per germline (reference sequence). In DNA form, the CDR3 reads TGTGCCTGGAAGACAGGGTACTCTGGAAACACCATATATTTT. Encoded protein: CAWKTGYSGNTIYF.

This chain joins TRBV30 and TRBJ1-4, with 7 bases lining up with TRBD1. With 5 bases clipped from V and 7 bases from J, the junction kept 7 bases outside the gene matches. The germline CDR1 and CDR2 sequences are GTSNPN and SVGIG (reference sequence). This CDR3 has 13 amino acids. CDR3 region: CAWGLQGSEKLFF. CDR3 bases: TGTGCCTGGGGCCTACAGGGGAGTGAAAAACTGTTTTTT.